One and the same sample provided the 24 T cell receptor beta chains below, sequenced in a study of T cell responses to AZD1222 COVID-19 vaccine. Some clones are missing from TCRdb's copy, which holds only in-frame ones; the method was immunoSEQ multiplex PCR. This sample carries around 91,000 clones, approximately 90% of them seen once, and the ten largest clones take 19%. The source material was peripheral blood, sampled on day 0 of AZD1222 vaccination. The receptor set was obtained from an adult in good health.

The J gene is TRBJ1-5, the V gene TRBV6-2 or TRBV6-3; D is unclear. The CDR3 covers 14 residues. Trimming took off 5 bases at V and 3 bases at J, with 11 bases between the two ends. The germline V gene has CDR1 MNHEY and CDR2 SVGEGT. CDR3 region: CASSNQVTNQPQHF. CDR3 DNA: TGTGCCAGCAGTAACCAGGTTACCAATCAGCCCCAGCATTTT.

The chain recombines TRBV27 with TRBJ2-1; 8 bases line up with TRBD1. J was trimmed by 5 bases and V by 5 bases; bases with no gene match: 5. Germline V CDR1 and CDR2: MNHEY, SMNVEV (reference sequence). There are 14 residues in the CDR3. The CDR3 nucleotides read TGTGCCAGCAGTACGGGACAGGCCCACAATGAGCAGTTCTTC. Residues: CASSTGQAHNEQFF.

This chain joins TRBV21-1 and TRBJ1-4. TRBV21-1 is noted as a pseudogene. This CDR3 spans 14 amino acids. For the CDR3, the DNA is TGTGCCAGCAGCCGGGGGCCCCGGGAACGTGGACTGTTTTTT. It encodes CASSRGPRERGLFF.

This clone appeared a single time. The chain has TRBV19 and TRBJ1-6; D not resolved. Germline V lookup: CDR1 LNHDA, CDR2 SQIVND (reference sequence). The CDR3 has 15 residues. Trimming took 1 base from V and 10 from J, leaving 14 bases between them. The CDR3 DNA sequence: TGTGCCAGTAGTATAGGGGCCAGGTTGGGGTCACCCCTCCACTTT. As protein: CASSIGARLGSPLHF.

The CDR3 reads CASSLFRATEAFF. CDR3 bases: TGTGCCAGCAGTTTATTCCGGGCTACTGAAGCTTTCTTT. The chain employs TRBV27 and TRBJ1-1; D is undetermined. The V gene lost 1 base and the J gene lost 5 bases, with 8 bases spanning the gap. Germline CDR1 MNHEY, CDR2 SMNVEV (reference sequence). The CDR3 consists of 13 residues.

The rearrangement uses TRBV3-1 (or the pseudogene TRBV3-2) and TRBJ2-5; no reliable D call. V lost 4 bases, J lost 5 bases, and 20 bases lay in between. The CDR3 contains 16 residues. The germline CDR1 and CDR2 sequences are LGHDT and YNNKEL (reference sequence). The CDR3 is CASSRNSGALRETQYF. The CDR3 DNA is TGTGCCAGCAGCCGCAATAGTGGAGCGCTCCGGGAGACCCAGTACTTC.

J is TRBJ1-2 and V is TRBV24-1, with D unresolved. Trimming took off 3 bases at V and 8 bases at J, with 12 bases between the two ends. There are 13 residues in the CDR3. CDR1 is KGHDR and CDR2 is SFDVKD in the germline V gene. In DNA, the CDR3 is TGTGCCACCAGTGATACCGCAAGCGGGGGCTACACCTTC. Its translation is CATSDTASGGYTF.

CDR3 residues: CASSLWTGGSYEQYF. Here the CDR3 DNA reads TGTGCCAGCAGCTTATGGACAGGGGGCTCCTACGAGCAGTACTTC. The J gene is TRBJ2-7, the V gene TRBV5-4, with 10 bases lining up with TRBD1. This CDR3 region has 15 residues. Germline V gene sequence: CDR1 SGHNT, CDR2 YYREEE (reference sequence). J gave up 0 bases and V 2 bases, and 2 bases lay outside the gene matches.

This clone showed up just a few times. This chain joins TRBV29-1 and TRBJ1-5; no firm D call. This CDR3 contains 12 residues. Germline V gene lookup returns CDR1 SQVTM and CDR2 ANQGSEA. The V and J ends lost 6 bases and 2 bases respectively, with 8 bases between them. CDR3 region: CSVMTGNQPQHF. The CDR3, as DNA: TGCAGCGTAATGACGGGCAATCAGCCCCAGCATTTT.

V gene TRBV28 combines with J gene TRBJ1-2; 8 bases align to TRBD1. The CDR3 covers 15 residues. Looked up from germline, CDR1 is MDHEN and CDR2 is SYDVKM. The trim removed 2 bases at V and 5 bases at J, leaving 7 bases unmatched. DNA of the CDR3: TGTGCCAGCAGTTTACCCGACAGGGGAAGGTATGGCTACACCTTC. Amino acids: CASSLPDRGRYGYTF.

The chain joins TRBV5-1 to TRBJ2-7; a weak D match, TRBD1 (6 bases). V was clipped by 4 bases and J by 5 bases, with 13 bases between them. Germline CDR1 reads SGHRS; CDR2 reads YFSETQ. The CDR3 extends over 13 amino acids. The CDR3 nucleotides read TGCGCCAGCAGCCTACAGGGTATGGACGAGCAGTACTTC. It yields the protein CASSLQGMDEQYF.

This sequence joins TRBV15 and TRBJ1-4, with a weak D call TRBD1 (6 bases). The V end was cut by 3 bases, the J end by 8 bases, with 13 bases between. Germline V gene sequence: CDR1 LNHNV, CDR2 YYDKDF (reference sequence). The CDR3 covers 14 residues. This CDR3 reads CATSRDRRGEKLFF. CDR3 in DNA: TGTGCCACCAGCAGGGACAGACGAGGGGAAAAACTGTTTTTT.

V usage is TRBV25-1 and J usage is TRBJ1-6; 9 bases fit TRBD1. Germline-derived CDR1 and CDR2 are MGHDK and SYGVNS. Germline trimming cut 3 bases from V and 6 bases from J; bases unmatched to any gene: 9. This CDR3 comprises 17 residues. CDR3 in DNA: TGTGCCAGCAGTGATTACAGGGGGCCTACCGGTAATTCACCCCTCCACTTT. Translated: CASSDYRGPTGNSPLHF.

The CDR3 DNA is TGTGCCAGCAGTGACCAGGGAGTCTGGACAGATACGCAGTATTTT. Translating gives CASSDQGVWTDTQYF. V usage is TRBV2 and J usage is TRBJ2-3; D might be TRBD1 or TRBD2, each matching 5 bases. The CDR3 has 15 residues. CDR1 and CDR2 from the germline V gene are SNHLY and FYNNEI. The V and J ends lost 3 bases and 3 bases respectively, with 13 bases between them.

The V gene is TRBV6-2 or TRBV6-3, the J gene TRBJ2-2; the D is unclear. CDR1 is MNHEY, CDR2 SVGEGT, per germline. V dropped 0 bases and J dropped 4 bases, with 12 bases sitting between them. The CDR3 has 16 amino acids. CDR3 DNA: TGTGCCAGCAGTTACTCGGCTTTTACCATCACCGGGGAGCTGTTTTTT. Its translation is CASSYSAFTITGELFF.

This clone has more than one count but fewer than ten. The rearrangement joins TRBV6-5 to TRBJ1-5; D remains ambiguous. V was shortened by 6 bases and J by 0 bases, with 9 bases between the two germline ends. The germline V gene encodes CDR1 MNHEY and CDR2 SVGAGI. The length of the CDR3 is 14 residues. CDR3 sequence reads: CASRLQSSNQPQHF. Written as DNA, the CDR3 is TGTGCCAGCAGACTCCAAAGTAGCAATCAGCCCCAGCATTTT.

V and J are TRBV3-1 (or the pseudogene TRBV3-2) and TRBJ2-7; D is perhaps TRBD2 (6 bases). This CDR3 is built from 17 residues. V was pared by 0 bases and J by 0 bases, with 15 bases between. The V gene's germline CDR1 is LGHDT and CDR2 YNNKEL (reference sequence). The DNA for the CDR3 is TGTGCCAGCAGCCAAGATCCCGGACTATGGGACTCCTACGAGCAGTACTTC. This gives the protein CASSQDPGLWDSYEQYF.

This clone turned up a few times. The chain links TRBV4-3 to TRBJ2-2; D may be TRBD2 (5 bases). Germline V gives CDR1 LGHNA, CDR2 YSLEER. The CDR3 is 16 residues long. The V end was cut by 0 bases, the J end by 0 bases, with 8 bases between. This chain's CDR3 is CASSQEEVSNTGELFF. DNA of the CDR3: TGCGCCAGCAGCCAAGAGGAGGTCTCGAACACCGGGGAGCTGTTTTTT.

The sample holds one count of this clone. The chain couples TRBV27 to TRBJ2-7; D is unresolved. The CDR3 is 13 residues long. The V end was cut by 4 bases, the J end by 3 bases, with 10 bases between. Germline values: CDR1 MNHEY, CDR2 SMNVEV (reference sequence). As DNA, the CDR3 is TGTGCCAGCAGTTCCAGACTTCACTACGAGCAGTACTTC. Its protein is CASSSRLHYEQYF.

This clone was observed a handful of times. V and J are TRBV10-3 and TRBJ1-5; TRBD1 might be the D (5 bases). The CDR3 contains 13 residues. Trimming removed 11 bases at V and 1 base at J, with 12 bases between. The germline CDR1 and CDR2 sequences are ENHRY and SYGVKD. Written as DNA, the CDR3 is TGTGCCTCATTGGCAGGGAGCAATCAGCCCCAGCATTTT. The encoded protein is CASLAGSNQPQHF.

This clone was picked up a small number of times. The chain joins TRBV2 to TRBJ2-7, with D tentatively TRBD1 or TRBD2 (6 bases each). This CDR3 has 13 amino acids. CDR1 is SNHLY and CDR2 is FYNNEI in the germline V gene. V lost 7 bases and J 3 bases, leaving 13 bases between the germline ends. The CDR3 region is CASTIGGSYEQYF. The CDR3, as DNA: TGTGCCAGCACCATCGGGGGCAGCTACGAGCAGTACTTC.

This clone has a single count. In nucleotides, the CDR3 is TGTGCCAGCAGTTCATTACAGGGGAACACTGAAGCTTTCTTT. Amino acid sequence: CASSSLQGNTEAFF. The rearrangement links TRBV27 to TRBJ1-1; D is perhaps TRBD1 (6 bases). V was cut by 4 bases and J by 1 base, with 10 bases left in between. Germline V gene lookup returns CDR1 MNHEY and CDR2 SMNVEV (reference sequence). The CDR3 is 14 residues long.

The chain is built from TRBV2 and TRBJ2-1; 12 bases are shared with TRBD2. Germline V lookup: CDR1 SNHLY, CDR2 FYNNEI. Losses at the gene ends were 4 bases for V and 7 bases for J; bases not matched to a gene: 5. The CDR3 is 15 amino acids. The CDR3 region has the DNA TGTGCCAGCAGTGCGACTAGCGGGAGCGGTAATGAGCAGTTCTTC. The encoded protein is CASSATSGSGNEQFF.

CDR3 sequence reads: CASSLVGTGELFF. The CDR3 nucleotides are TGTGCCAGCAGCTTAGTTGGGACCGGGGAGCTGTTTTTT. The chain recombines TRBV11-3 with TRBJ2-2; D unclear. This CDR3 region has 13 residues. Germline V gene data show CDR1 as SGHNT and CDR2 as YENEEA. Trimming removed 1 base at V and 5 bases at J, with 5 bases between.